Following are 18 T cell receptor beta chains from one sample sequenced in a study of identical twins. TCRdb reprocessed the 5' RACE reads via MiXCR and lists one record per CDR3 protein. The data contain about 530,000 distinct CDR3 sequences, more than 20% of them singletons. The data were also submitted as part of a second study, on yellow fever vaccine responses in identical twins.

The sequenced sample consisted of CD4+ T cells sorted from blood. These receptors were collected from a woman in her late teens or twenties in good health.

The V and J genes are TRBV10-3 and TRBJ1-5, with D tentatively TRBD1 (5 bases). V lost 4 bases and J lost 6, with 19 bases in between. The CDR3 sequence is 16 residues long. The germline CDR1 and CDR2 sequences are ENHRY and SYGVKD. CDR3 DNA: TGTGCCATCAGTGTGGATTCACCAGGGATTGGTCAGCCCCAGCATTTT. As protein: CAISVDSPGIGQPQHF.

This clonotype was seen a few times. V is TRBV12-3 or TRBV12-4 and J is TRBJ1-6, with no clear D. V lost 4 bases to trimming and J lost 12 bases, with 16 bases between them. This CDR3 contains 14 residues. The CDR3 here is CASSYSTAGEPLHF. The CDR3 coding sequence is TGTGCCAGCAGTTACTCCACTGCGGGAGAACCCCTCCACTTT.

The CDR3 sequence is CASSEGAGGPYEQYF. CDR3 in DNA: TGCGCCAGCAGTGAGGGAGCGGGAGGTCCCTACGAGCAGTACTTC. V gene TRBV10-2 combines with J gene TRBJ2-7, with 9 bases lining up with TRBD2. Germline loops: CDR1 WSHSY, CDR2 SAAADI. This CDR3 has 15 residues. Germline trimming cut 2 bases from V and 2 bases from J; bases unmatched to any gene: 4.

The V gene is TRBV4-2, the J gene TRBJ2-3, with 11 bases identical to TRBD2. Per the germline V gene, CDR1 is LGHNA and CDR2 is YNFKEQ. V shed 3 bases, J shed 6 bases, and the junction held 11 bases outside the gene matches. The CDR3 contains 17 residues. CDR3 protein: CASSQGTRLAGLDTQYF. CDR3 sequence (DNA): TGTGCCAGCAGCCAGGGGACTAGACTAGCGGGACTGGATACGCAGTATTTT.

The chain uses TRBV5-1 and TRBJ1-1; D perhaps matches TRBD1 (6 bases). Germline V lookup: CDR1 SGHRS, CDR2 YFSETQ. The CDR3 is 14 residues long. V was pared by 4 bases and J by 7 bases, with 17 bases between. The CDR3 sequence: CASSPGQRPFEAFF. The CDR3 DNA sequence: TGCGCCAGCAGCCCCGGACAGAGACCCTTTGAAGCTTTCTTT. The variable domain in full, with the rest retrieved from reference TRBV5-1 and TRBJ1-1, is KAGVTQTPRYLIKTRGQQVTLSCSPISGHRSVSWYQQTPGQGLQFLFEYFSETQRNKGNFPGRFSGRQFSNSRSEMNVSTLELGDSALYLCASSPGQRPFEAFFGQGTRLTVV.

This clonotype was recorded a few times. J is TRBJ1-1 and V is TRBV11-2; D gene uncertain. CDR1 SGHAT and CDR2 FQNNGV come from the germline V gene. This CDR3 is built from 15 residues. Deletions cut 5 bases from V and 3 bases from J, with 16 bases between. CDR3 DNA: TGTGCCAGCAGCAAGTCTGGGATTTCGGACACTGAAGCTTTCTTT. Its protein is CASSKSGISDTEAFF.

The V and J genes are TRBV12-3 or TRBV12-4 and TRBJ2-1; the D gene could be TRBD1 or TRBD2 (6 bases each). This CDR3 comprises 15 residues. V lost 5 bases and J lost 5, with 16 bases in between. The CDR3 nucleotides are TGTGCCAGCAGTCCTGGAGGGTCAGGGGACAATGAGCAGTTCTTC. Protein product: CASSPGGSGDNEQFF.

This clonotype was picked up a small number of times. J is TRBJ2-5 and V is TRBV7-7, with a weak D call TRBD1 (6 bases). In germline, CDR1 is SSHAT, CDR2 FNYEAQ (reference sequence). Trimming removed 2 bases from V and 8 bases from J, with 15 bases in between. There are 14 residues in the CDR3. CDR3 protein: CASSLLGGKGTQYF. CDR3 bases: TGTGCCAGCAGCTTACTAGGGGGAAAAGGAACCCAGTACTTC.

CDR3 DNA sequence: TGTGCCAGCAGCTCCCAACTAGTAGCCGGGGAGCTGTTTTTT. Encoded protein: CASSSQLVAGELFF. V and J are TRBV7-9 and TRBJ2-2; tentative D call: TRBD2 (5 bases). Germline V lookup: CDR1 SEHNR, CDR2 FQNEAQ (reference sequence). CDR3 length: 14 amino acids. Trimming cost V 4 bases and J 6 bases, with 12 bases left between them.

The table lists this clonotype with a few counts. V and J are TRBV7-9 and TRBJ1-2; 7 nucleotides match TRBD1. The germline V gene has CDR1 SEHNR and CDR2 FQNEAQ (reference sequence). With V trimmed by 5 bases and J by 7 bases, 13 bases remained unmatched. CDR3 length equals 15 residues. The chain's CDR3 is CASSPDRAFFGGYTF. The CDR3 bases are TGTGCCAGCAGCCCAGACAGGGCTTTTTTTGGTGGCTACACCTTC.

In this sample, this clonotype turned up a few times. This sequence joins TRBV7-2 and TRBJ2-1; D unresolved. V gave up 5 bases and J gave up 4 bases, with 15 bases separating them. The germline V gene encodes CDR1 SGHTA and CDR2 FQGNSA. This CDR3 is 15 amino acids long. The CDR3 DNA follows: TGTGCCAGCAGCCTAGGCCCTCGCCTTTACAATGAGCAGTTCTTC. Translating it yields CASSLGPRLYNEQFF.

The chain couples TRBV20-1 to TRBJ2-1; maybe TRBD2 (6 bases). Looked up from germline, CDR1 is DFQATT and CDR2 is SNEGSKA (reference sequence). This CDR3 has 15 amino acids. V was cut by 5 bases and J by 2 bases, with 16 bases left in between. This chain's CDR3 is CSAAPSSATYNEQFF. The CDR3 nucleotides are TGCAGTGCTGCCCCTTCTAGCGCCACCTACAATGAGCAGTTCTTC.

The chain links TRBV20-1 to TRBJ2-7, with TRBD1 as a possible D gene (6 bases). Germline V CDR1 and CDR2: DFQATT, SNEGSKA (reference sequence). With 5 bases removed from V and 4 bases from J, the gap between germline ends came to 21 bases. The CDR3 loop spans 15 amino acids. CDR3 sequence reads: CSAATRAGDGYEQYV. The CDR3 bases are TGCAGTGCTGCCACGAGGGCAGGGGATGGGTACGAGCAGTACGTC.

The rearrangement joins TRBV24-1 to TRBJ2-1; TRBD2 matches 7 bases. With 1 base clipped from V and 9 bases from J, the junction kept 2 bases outside the gene matches. The germline V gene encodes CDR1 KGHDR and CDR2 SFDVKD. This CDR3 region has 13 residues. The CDR3 sequence: CATSDLPGGEQFF. Here the CDR3 DNA reads TGTGCCACCAGTGATTTACCGGGAGGTGAGCAGTTCTTC.

The sample holds many counts of this clonotype. This rearrangement joins TRBV7-9 to TRBJ2-4; weak D call: TRBD2 (5 bases). This CDR3 has 13 residues. The V end lost 3 bases, the J end lost 8 bases, and 11 bases lay between the germline ends. Germline values: CDR1 SEHNR, CDR2 FQNEAQ (reference sequence). The CDR3 loop reads CASSFDYFDIQYF. DNA for the CDR3: TGTGCCAGCAGCTTTGACTACTTCGACATTCAGTACTTC.

The chain employs TRBV27 and TRBJ2-7; no definite D call. This CDR3 is 15 amino acids long. V was clipped by 3 bases and J by 2 bases, with 14 bases between them. Germline V CDR1 and CDR2: MNHEY, SMNVEV (reference sequence). CDR3 amino acids: CASSFETGYTYEQYF. The CDR3 DNA is TGTGCCAGCAGTTTCGAGACTGGATACACCTACGAGCAGTACTTC.

This chain uses TRBV6-1 with TRBJ2-2, with 8 bases fitting TRBD2. Germline lookup yields CDR1 MNHNS and CDR2 SASEGT. With V trimmed by 8 bases and J by 1 base, 6 bases remained unmatched. This CDR3 has 15 residues. CDR3 region: CASSTRGGNTGELFF. In DNA, the CDR3 is TGTGCCAGCTCTACTCGGGGGGGGAACACCGGGGAGCTGTTTTTT.

J is TRBJ2-3 and V is TRBV2; no reliable D call. The CDR3 is 14 amino acids. Trimming pared 4 bases from V and 0 bases from J, leaving 8 bases between. Germline loops: CDR1 SNHLY, CDR2 FYNNEI. CDR3 in amino acids: CASSAIWSTDTQYF. CDR3 coding DNA: TGTGCCAGCAGTGCTATATGGAGCACAGATACGCAGTATTTT.